A selection of T cell receptor beta chains follows, all from one sample in a study of blood T cells in healthy people across ages. TCRdb redid the calling of the 5' RACE reads with MiXCR, one entry per CDR3 protein. The sample holds about 780,000 distinct CDR3 sequences, more than 25% seen once. The data also belong to a second study, concerning T cells of mothers and their children.

Material: blood. The receptors originated from a boy between 5 and 17 years old in good health. Both conserved end residues are part of each CDR3. A D gene is named only where the DNA matches it firmly. Expanded clones get a size class; other rows say once, few or many, or leave the size out.

CDR3 length: 17
D gene: TRBD1
J gene: TRBJ1-1
V gene: TRBV29-1
clone size: .
CDR3 protein: CSVEDSGTGGLNTEAFF
CDR3 DNA: TGCAGCGTTGAAGACTCCGGGACAGGGGGCCTGAACACTGAAGCTTTCTTT

CDR3 length: 14
D gene: .
J gene: TRBJ2-5
V gene: TRBV6-1
clone size: .
CDR3 protein: CASSGGGGSETQYF
CDR3 DNA: TGTGCCAGCAGTGGGGGAGGGGGCTCAGAGACCCAGTACTTC

CDR3 length: 16
D gene: TRBD2
J gene: TRBJ2-1
V gene: TRBV5-1
clone size: .
CDR3 protein: CASSLARVAGYNEQFF
CDR3 DNA: TGCGCCAGCAGCTTGGCCCGAGTAGCGGGGTACAATGAGCAGTTCTTC

CDR3 length: 15
D gene: TRBD2
J gene: TRBJ2-5
V gene: TRBV27
clone size: .
CDR3 protein: CASSLTGLAGGPLYF
CDR3 DNA: TGTGCCAGCAGTTTAACGGGACTAGCGGGGGGGCCCTTATACTTC

CDR3 length: 15
D gene: .
J gene: TRBJ1-1
V gene: TRBV7-8
clone size: .
CDR3 protein: CASSSTGPPALTAFF
CDR3 DNA: TGTGCCAGCAGCTCCACAGGGCCGCCGGCACTGACAGCTTTCTTT

CDR3 length: 14
D gene: .
J gene: TRBJ2-5
V gene: TRBV9
clone size: few
CDR3 protein: CASSVEGGLETQYF
CDR3 DNA: TGTGCCAGCAGCGTAGAGGGAGGTCTGGAGACCCAGTACTTC

CDR3 length: 12
D gene: .
J gene: TRBJ2-7
V gene: TRBV7-2
clone size: once
CDR3 protein: CASSVQVSEQYF
CDR3 DNA: TGTGCCAGCAGCGTACAGGTTTCCGAGCAGTACTTC

CDR3 length: 14
D gene: .
J gene: TRBJ2-7
V gene: TRBV18
clone size: .
CDR3 protein: CASSPSRAGYEQYF
CDR3 DNA: TGTGCCAGCTCACCGAGCAGGGCCGGCTACGAGCAGTACTTC

CDR3 length: 13
D gene: TRBD1
J gene: TRBJ1-6
V gene: TRBV20-1
clone size: .
CDR3 protein: CSASPGGSSPLHF
CDR3 DNA: TGCAGTGCTAGCCCAGGGGGCAGTTCACCCCTCCACTTT

CDR3 length: 17
D gene: .
J gene: TRBJ2-5
V gene: TRBV6-5
clone size: few
CDR3 protein: CASSYRQTGLPMQTQYF
CDR3 DNA: TGTGCCAGCAGTTACAGACAGACAGGACTGCCTATGCAGACCCAGTACTTC

CDR3 length: 20
D gene: TRBD2
J gene: TRBJ2-1
V gene: TRBV24-1
clone size: .
CDR3 protein: CATSDQAGTSGLSSYNEQFF
CDR3 DNA: TGTGCCACCAGTGACCAAGCCGGGACTAGCGGCTTGAGCTCCTACAATGAGCAGTTCTTC

CDR3 length: 14
D gene: .
J gene: TRBJ2-1
V gene: TRBV28
clone size: .
CDR3 protein: CASTGPSSYNEQFF
CDR3 DNA: TGTGCCAGCACTGGGCCGAGCTCCTACAATGAGCAGTTCTTC

CDR3 length: 16
D gene: .
J gene: TRBJ2-1
V gene: TRBV29-1
clone size: few
CDR3 protein: CSVASDDGKGYNEQFF
CDR3 DNA: TGCAGCGTTGCCTCCGATGACGGGAAGGGATACAATGAGCAGTTCTTC

CDR3 length: 14
D gene: .
J gene: TRBJ2-7
V gene: TRBV2
clone size: few
CDR3 protein: CASRVGGVLREQYF
CDR3 DNA: TGTGCCAGCAGGGTTGGAGGGGTTTTACGCGAGCAGTACTTC

CDR3 length: 16
D gene: TRBD2
J gene: TRBJ2-5
V gene: TRBV28
clone size: .
CDR3 protein: CASRTPGLADKETQYF
CDR3 DNA: TGTGCCAGCAGGACTCCGGGACTAGCGGACAAAGAGACCCAGTACTTC

CDR3 length: 17
D gene: TRBD2
J gene: TRBJ2-7
V gene: TRBV10-3
clone size: .
CDR3 protein: CAISESPLAGGLSEQYF
CDR3 DNA: TGTGCCATCAGTGAGTCTCCCCTAGCGGGGGGGCTTAGCGAGCAGTACTTC

CDR3 length: 15
D gene: .
J gene: TRBJ2-4
V gene: TRBV12-3/TRBV12-4
clone size: .
CDR3 protein: CASSHLRGAKNIQYF
CDR3 DNA: TGTGCCAGCAGTCACCTCAGGGGAGCCAAAAACATTCAGTACTTC

CDR3 length: 14
D gene: .
J gene: TRBJ2-1
V gene: TRBV6-5
clone size: few
CDR3 protein: CASSYDGAYNEQFF
CDR3 DNA: TGTGCCAGCAGTTATGACGGCGCCTACAATGAGCAGTTCTTC

CDR3 length: 18
D gene: .
J gene: TRBJ1-5
V gene: TRBV7-2
clone size: .
CDR3 protein: CASSPGGTNPYSNQPQHF
CDR3 DNA: TGTGCCAGCAGCCCGGGCGGGACAAACCCTTATAGCAATCAGCCCCAGCATTTT

CDR3 length: 14
D gene: TRBD1
J gene: TRBJ2-3
V gene: TRBV29-1
clone size: .
CDR3 protein: CSVHDRGTTDTQYF
CDR3 DNA: TGCAGCGTCCACGACAGGGGCACCACAGATACGCAGTATTTT

CDR3 length: 13
D gene: .
J gene: TRBJ1-6
V gene: TRBV29-1
clone size: many
CDR3 protein: CSVSTGANSPLHF
CDR3 DNA: TGCAGCGTTTCCACCGGGGCTAATTCACCCCTCCACTTT

CDR3 length: 14
D gene: .
J gene: TRBJ2-5
V gene: TRBV14
clone size: .
CDR3 protein: CASSQGLRQETQYF
CDR3 DNA: TGTGCCAGCAGCCAAGGTCTCAGGCAAGAGACCCAGTACTTC

CDR3 length: 15
D gene: TRBD1
J gene: TRBJ1-1
V gene: TRBV14
clone size: few
CDR3 protein: CASSRDRDQNTEAFF
CDR3 DNA: TGTGCCAGCAGCCGGGACAGGGACCAGAACACTGAAGCTTTCTTT

CDR3 length: 12
D gene: .
J gene: TRBJ1-1
V gene: TRBV13
clone size: .
CDR3 protein: CASSLRGQAAFF
CDR3 DNA: TGTGCCAGCAGCTTACGAGGCCAAGCAGCTTTCTTT

CDR3 length: 14
D gene: TRBD1
J gene: TRBJ2-7
V gene: TRBV3-1
clone size: many
CDR3 protein: CASSLTGGFYEQYF
CDR3 DNA: TGTGCCAGCAGCCTGACAGGGGGATTCTACGAGCAGTACTTC

CDR3 length: 15
D gene: TRBD1
J gene: TRBJ2-1
V gene: TRBV12-3/TRBV12-4
clone size: .
CDR3 protein: CASSLQGDPYNEQFF
CDR3 DNA: TGTGCCAGCAGTTTACAGGGGGACCCTTACAATGAGCAGTTCTTC

CDR3 length: 12
D gene: .
J gene: TRBJ2-3
V gene: TRBV12-5
clone size: few
CDR3 protein: CASGSGRDTQYF
CDR3 DNA: TGTGCTAGTGGTTCGGGGCGAGATACGCAGTATTTT

CDR3 length: 12
D gene: TRBD1
J gene: TRBJ1-2
V gene: TRBV7-9
clone size: .
CDR3 protein: CASSLALGQGRF
CDR3 DNA: TGTGCCAGCAGCTTAGCGCTGGGACAGGGAAGGTTC

CDR3 length: 13
D gene: TRBD1
J gene: TRBJ2-2
V gene: TRBV30
clone size: few
CDR3 protein: CASLSQGAGELFF
CDR3 DNA: TGTGCCTCCCTATCACAGGGGGCCGGGGAGCTGTTTTTT

CDR3 length: 14
D gene: .
J gene: TRBJ2-7
V gene: TRBV3-1
clone size: few
CDR3 protein: CASSQEIASYEQYF
CDR3 DNA: TGTGCCAGCAGCCAAGAAATAGCGTCCTACGAGCAGTACTTC

CDR3 length: 13
D gene: TRBD1
J gene: TRBJ1-1
V gene: TRBV6-5
clone size: once
CDR3 protein: CASSPPGQVSDFF
CDR3 DNA: TGTGCCAGCAGCCCCCCGGGACAGGTCTCGGATTTCTTT

CDR3 length: 16
D gene: .
J gene: TRBJ2-5
V gene: TRBV7-6
clone size: few
CDR3 protein: CASSSAAGAGQETQYF
CDR3 DNA: TGTGCCAGCAGCTCCGCCGCGGGGGCAGGGCAAGAGACCCAGTACTTC

CDR3 length: 14
D gene: .
J gene: TRBJ1-5
V gene: TRBV20-1
clone size: .
CDR3 protein: CSASTGGRNQPQHF
CDR3 DNA: TGCAGTGCTAGCACGGGGGGCAGGAATCAGCCCCAGCATTTT

CDR3 length: 14
D gene: .
J gene: TRBJ2-3
V gene: TRBV12-3/TRBV12-4
clone size: .
CDR3 protein: CASSLTQLTDTQYF
CDR3 DNA: TGTGCCAGCAGTTTAACGCAGCTCACAGATACGCAGTATTTT

CDR3 length: 14
D gene: .
J gene: TRBJ2-5
V gene: TRBV7-9
clone size: .
CDR3 protein: CASSLTLGMETQYF
CDR3 DNA: TGTGCCAGCAGCCTAACTCTCGGAATGGAGACCCAGTACTTC

CDR3 length: 13
D gene: .
J gene: TRBJ2-5
V gene: TRBV15
clone size: .
CDR3 protein: CATSRNREETQYF
CDR3 DNA: TGTGCCACCAGCAGGAACAGGGAGGAGACCCAGTACTTC

CDR3 length: 16
D gene: TRBD2
J gene: TRBJ2-2
V gene: TRBV13
clone size: few
CDR3 protein: CASSLSTSWNTGELFF
CDR3 DNA: TGTGCCAGCAGCTTATCGACTAGCTGGAACACCGGGGAGCTGTTTTTT

CDR3 length: 15
D gene: .
J gene: TRBJ2-3
V gene: TRBV5-1
clone size: .
CDR3 protein: CASSPGTTSTDTQYF
CDR3 DNA: TGCGCCAGCAGCCCAGGGACGACAAGCACAGATACGCAGTATTTT

CDR3 length: 17
D gene: .
J gene: TRBJ2-5
V gene: TRBV28
clone size: .
CDR3 protein: CASSETPPGGRQETQYF
CDR3 DNA: TGTGCCAGCAGCGAAACCCCTCCCGGGGGTCGACAAGAGACCCAGTACTTC

CDR3 length: 11
D gene: .
J gene: TRBJ2-3
V gene: TRBV20-1
clone size: .
CDR3 protein: CSAPASSGQYF
CDR3 DNA: TGCAGTGCTCCCGCTTCCTCGGGGCAGTATTTT

CDR3 length: 13
D gene: .
J gene: TRBJ2-3
V gene: TRBV28
clone size: many
CDR3 protein: CASRLGPTDTQYF
CDR3 DNA: TGTGCCAGCAGACTAGGTCCCACAGATACGCAGTATTTT

CDR3 length: 16
D gene: TRBD1
J gene: TRBJ1-2
V gene: TRBV27
clone size: .
CDR3 protein: CASSAVAGQGIYGYTF
CDR3 DNA: TGTGCCAGCAGCGCCGTAGCCGGACAGGGAATATATGGCTACACCTTC

CDR3 length: 15
D gene: TRBD2
J gene: TRBJ2-5
V gene: TRBV27
clone size: .
CDR3 protein: CASSPGTNPLETQYF
CDR3 DNA: TGTGCCAGCAGTCCCGGGACTAACCCACTAGAGACCCAGTACTTC

CDR3 length: 12
D gene: TRBD1
J gene: TRBJ1-1
V gene: TRBV12-3/TRBV12-4
clone size: .
CDR3 protein: CASSLRTGKAFF
CDR3 DNA: TGTGCCAGCAGTTTAAGGACAGGGAAAGCTTTCTTT

CDR3 length: 16
D gene: .
J gene: TRBJ2-2
V gene: TRBV11-2
clone size: few
CDR3 protein: CASSLRGLLNTGELFF
CDR3 DNA: TGTGCCAGCAGTCTCCGGGGCTTGCTAAACACCGGGGAGCTGTTTTTT

CDR3 length: 14
D gene: .
J gene: TRBJ2-5
V gene: TRBV18
clone size: .
CDR3 protein: CASSPPLVGETQYF
CDR3 DNA: TGCGCCAGCTCACCGCCTCTAGTGGGAGAGACCCAGTACTTC

CDR3 length: 14
D gene: .
J gene: TRBJ2-7
V gene: TRBV4-1
clone size: few
CDR3 protein: CASSHRRDSYEQYF
CDR3 DNA: TGCGCCAGCAGCCACCGGCGGGACTCCTACGAGCAGTACTTC

CDR3 length: 16
D gene: .
J gene: TRBJ2-1
V gene: TRBV29-1
clone size: once
CDR3 protein: CSVTAPTGSRDNEQFF
CDR3 DNA: TGCAGCGTTACGGCCCCAACAGGGAGCCGGGACAATGAGCAGTTCTTC

CDR3 length: 16
D gene: TRBD2
J gene: TRBJ2-5
V gene: TRBV20-1
clone size: .
CDR3 protein: CSADGLGGRLRETQYF
CDR3 DNA: TGCAGTGCTGATGGACTAGGTGGTCGACTTAGGGAGACCCAGTACTTC

CDR3 length: 16
D gene: TRBD1
J gene: TRBJ2-1
V gene: TRBV2
clone size: .
CDR3 protein: CASSWDRQTTSNEQFF
CDR3 DNA: TGTGCCAGCAGTTGGGACAGGCAGACAACTAGCAATGAGCAGTTCTTC

CDR3 length: 13
D gene: TRBD2
J gene: TRBJ2-7
V gene: TRBV28
clone size: .
CDR3 protein: CATRRGGTYEQYF
CDR3 DNA: TGTGCCACCCGACGGGGGGGGACCTACGAGCAGTACTTC

CDR3 length: 14
D gene: .
J gene: TRBJ1-5
V gene: TRBV19
clone size: .
CDR3 protein: CASSGRTVNQPQHF
CDR3 DNA: TGTGCCAGTAGTGGCCGGACAGTCAATCAGCCCCAGCATTTT

CDR3 length: 14
D gene: .
J gene: TRBJ1-2
V gene: TRBV13
clone size: few
CDR3 protein: CASSSYDSNYGYTF
CDR3 DNA: TGTGCCAGCAGCTCTTACGACAGCAACTATGGCTACACCTTC

CDR3 length: 14
D gene: .
J gene: TRBJ1-3
V gene: TRBV14
clone size: .
CDR3 protein: CASSPLGPGNTIYF
CDR3 DNA: TGTGCCAGCAGCCCCCTGGGTCCCGGAAACACCATATATTTT

CDR3 length: 13
D gene: TRBD1
J gene: TRBJ1-1
V gene: TRBV12-3/TRBV12-4
clone size: .
CDR3 protein: CASSWDSRTEAFF
CDR3 DNA: TGTGCCAGCAGCTGGGACAGTCGCACTGAAGCTTTCTTT

CDR3 length: 20
D gene: TRBD1
J gene: TRBJ2-4
V gene: TRBV28
clone size: few
CDR3 protein: CASSFLGTGLGNLAKNIQYF
CDR3 DNA: TGTGCCAGCAGTTTTCTTGGGACAGGGTTAGGAAATCTGGCCAAAAACATTCAGTACTTC

CDR3 length: 14
D gene: TRBD2
J gene: TRBJ2-5
V gene: TRBV12-3/TRBV12-4
clone size: .
CDR3 protein: CASSLESSGETQYF
CDR3 DNA: TGTGCCAGCAGTTTAGAGTCTAGCGGAGAGACCCAGTACTTC

CDR3 length: 14
D gene: .
J gene: TRBJ1-4
V gene: TRBV29-1
clone size: .
CDR3 protein: CSVEGERGVEKLFF
CDR3 DNA: TGCAGCGTTGAGGGGGAAAGAGGAGTTGAAAAACTGTTTTTT

CDR3 length: 14
D gene: .
J gene: TRBJ2-5
V gene: TRBV15
clone size: few
CDR3 protein: CATSRGGDPETQYF
CDR3 DNA: TGTGCCACCAGCAGAGGGGGGGACCCGGAGACCCAGTACTTC

CDR3 length: 13
D gene: TRBD1
J gene: TRBJ1-4
V gene: TRBV12-3/TRBV12-4
clone size: few
CDR3 protein: CASSTTGLGTLFF
CDR3 DNA: TGTGCCAGCAGCACGACAGGGCTCGGGACTCTGTTTTTT